The clone carrying this TCR beta chain was seen a handful of times. Germline lookup yields CDR1 MNHEY and CDR2 SVGAGI. The CDR3 extends over 14 amino acids. J lost 4 bases, V lost 6 bases, and 5 bases had no gene match. The data belong to a study of cytomegalovirus exposure and HLA in healthy donors. In the PCR, 60 Vbeta and 13 Jbeta primers were used. Libraries were prepared by immunoSEQ multiplex PCR; TCRdb keeps only in-frame clonotypes and omits some of them. The data contain tens of thousands of clones, about 8% of them singletons. Sequencing input: PBMCs. The clonotype was recovered from a man between 50 and 59 years old in good health and CMV-seronegative. This chain links TRBV6-5 with TRBJ2-7; TRBD2 aligns across 11 bases. The CDR3 protein is CASRRRLAGYEQYF. As DNA, the CDR3 is TGTGCCAGCAGACGACGACTAGCGGGGTACGAGCAGTACTTC.